A selection of T cell receptor beta chains follows, all from one sample in a study of T cells in Graves' hyperthyroidism and ophthalmopathy. TCRdb analysed the multiplex PCR reads with MiXCR anew, one entry per CDR3 protein. This sample yields 500,000 to 550,000 distinct CDR3 sequences, of which less than 25% are seen a single time; around 27% belongs to the top ten. The sequenced material came from blood. The receptors originated from a man aged 18 to 30 with Graves' hyperthyroidism. The CDR3 runs from the conserved cysteine through the conserved F or W. The D gene is left open where the match is weak. The size entry is marked missing in some rows and otherwise reads once, few, many or a size class.

>TRBJ1-2|few|.|TRBV11-2
TGTGCCAGCAGCTTAAAGGACAGAAACTATGGCTACACCTTC
CASSLKDRNYGYTF
>TRBJ1-1|.|.|TRBV30
TGTGCCTGGAGTTCGCGGAGGGACGGGTACAGTGAAGCTTTCTTT
CAWSSRRDGYSEAFF
>TRBJ2-5|many|.|TRBV11-2
TGTGCCAGCAGCTTAGTTGATGGGCGTGGAGAGACCCAGTACTTC
CASSLVDGRGETQYF
>TRBJ2-2|.|TRBD1|TRBV19
TGTGCCAGTAGTGCTGGGACAGGGGGTACCGGGGAGCTGTTTTTT
CASSAGTGGTGELFF
>TRBJ1-2|many|.|TRBV18
TGTGCCAGCTCACACCTATCCGCCTATGGCTACACCTTC
CASSHLSAYGYTF
>TRBJ1-2|.|.|TRBV19
TGTGCCAGTAGTAACCTCACTCCGGAGAACTATGGCTACACCTTC
CASSNLTPENYGYTF
>TRBJ1-5|.|TRBD1|TRBV6-1
TGTGCCAGCACTATCTGGGACAGGGAAGGAACGCAGCCCCAGCATTTT
CASTIWDREGTQPQHF
>TRBJ1-1|many|.|TRBV6-1
TGTGCCAGCAGTGAAGTGGAAGTCACTGAAGCTTTCTTT
CASSEVEVTEAFF
>TRBJ1-1|many|.|TRBV19
TGTGCCAGTAGTATCCTGAATATGAACACTGAAGCTTTCTTT
CASSILNMNTEAFF
>TRBJ1-1|.|TRBD1|TRBV28
TGTGCCAGCAGTTTTAAGAGGTGGACCGGGACAGGGGCTGCTTTCTTT
CASSFKRWTGTGAAFF
>TRBJ1-3|many|.|TRBV24-1
TGTGCCACCAGTGACGCTGACAGCTCTGGAAACACCATATATTTT
CATSDADSSGNTIYF
>TRBJ2-7|.|.|TRBV20-1
TGCAGTGCCGGGACTGCCTACGAGCAGTACTTC
CSAGTAYEQYF
>TRBJ1-1|.|.|TRBV24-1
TGTGCCACCAGTGGCTCCGGATGGAACACTGAAGCTTTCTTT
CATSGSGWNTEAFF
>TRBJ1-1|.|.|TRBV7-9
TGTGCCAGCACAATAGGGGGACAACCGAACACTGAAGCTTTCTTT
CASTIGGQPNTEAFF
>TRBJ1-5|.|TRBD1|TRBV4-2
TGTGCCAGCAGCCAAGGAGGACAGGGTTTCGTCAATCAGCCCCAGCATTTT
CASSQGGQGFVNQPQHF
>TRBJ2-7|.|.|TRBV2
TGTGCCAGTAAAACTAGGGACGGAATGTCCGAGCAGTACTTC
CASKTRDGMSEQYF